These T cell receptor beta chains were read from a single sample in a study of T cells after yellow fever vaccination. One entry per CDR3 protein, called by TCRdb with MiXCR from the 5' RACE reads. The profile shows about 330,000 distinct CDR3 sequences, about 8.3% of them singletons. The sample consisted of PBMCs, taken about 41 days after the first yellow fever vaccination. These receptors all stem from a man aged 18 to 35 who received the YFV17D yellow fever vaccine. The CDR3 runs from the conserved cysteine through the conserved F or W. A D gene is named only where the DNA matches it firmly. For some rows the clone size is stated as once, few or many, or as a class when expanded; others skip it.

TRBJ2-7 | 14 | TRBV5-1 | few | NA | CASREQGSPYEQYF | TGCGCCAGCCGGGAACAGGGAAGTCCCTACGAGCAGTACTTC
TRBJ1-2 | 14 | TRBV6-4 | few | NA | CASSRDAENYGYTF | TGTGCCAGCAGCCGGGACGCTGAAAACTATGGCTACACCTTC
TRBJ1-1 | 13 | TRBV6-1 | NA | NA | CASTSGQGTEAFF | TGTGCCAGCACCTCGGGTCAGGGCACTGAAGCTTTCTTT
TRBJ2-1 | 11 | TRBV7-6 | many | NA | CASSFGYEQFF | TGTGCCAGCAGCTTTGGCTATGAGCAGTTCTTC
TRBJ2-7 | 13 | TRBV9 | NA | NA | CASSLREGYEQYF | TGTGCCAGCAGCCTGCGAGAGGGATACGAGCAGTACTTC
TRBJ2-5 | 11 | TRBV29-1 | many | NA | CSVGGLETQYF | TGCAGCGTCGGGGGTTTGGAGACCCAGTACTTC
TRBJ2-1 | 19 | TRBV20-1 | NA | TRBD2 | CCASLLLAGGPETYNEQFF | TGCTGTGCTAGCCTCTTACTAGCGGGGGGTCCCGAAACCTACAATGAGCAGTTCTTC
TRBJ2-7 | 13 | TRBV12-3/TRBV12-4 | few | TRBD2 | CASSLGRPREEYF | TGTGCCAGCAGTCTTGGACGGCCCCGGGAGGAGTACTTC
TRBJ1-2 | 14 | TRBV19 | NA | NA | CASSRSYGGNGYTF | TGTGCCAGTAGTCGATCCTATGGGGGGAATGGCTACACCTTC
TRBJ2-7 | 15 | TRBV4-2 | NA | NA | CASSQGQGIGYEQYF | TGTGCCAGCAGCCAAGGGCAGGGGATAGGCTACGAGCAGTACTTC
TRBJ2-4 | 15 | TRBV7-2 | NA | NA | CASSLVSSGGNIQYF | TGTGCCAGCAGCTTAGTATCTTCCGGGGGAAACATTCAGTACTTC
TRBJ1-2 | 14 | TRBV7-9 | few | NA | CASSLDSLHYGYTF | TGTGCCAGCAGCTTAGACAGTCTACATTATGGCTACACCTTC
TRBJ1-6 | 14 | TRBV5-1 | few | NA | CASSPGQMDSPLHF | TGCGCCAGCAGCCCCGGACAGATGGATTCACCCCTCCACTTT
TRBJ2-1 | 13 | TRBV4-3 | NA | NA | CASSLPESNEQFF | TGCGCCAGCTCATTACCGGAGTCGAATGAGCAGTTCTTC
TRBJ2-1 | 15 | TRBV10-2 | few | TRBD1 | CASSGGGTGGDEQFF | TGCGCCAGCAGTGGGGGCGGGACAGGGGGCGATGAGCAGTTCTTC
TRBJ1-2 | 18 | TRBV11-3 | many | TRBD1 | CASSLGPPPGTGVEGYTF | TGTGCCAGCAGCTTAGGACCCCCTCCCGGGACAGGGGTGGAAGGCTACACCTTC
TRBJ1-1 | 14 | TRBV6-5 | NA | NA | CASSYDRSNTEAFF | TGTGCCAGCAGTTATGACCGCAGTAACACTGAAGCTTTCTTT
TRBJ2-5 | 14 | TRBV7-2 | few | TRBD2 | CASRPTSGSETQYF | TGTGCCAGCAGACCGACTAGCGGGAGCGAGACCCAGTACTTC
TRBJ2-2 | 21 | TRBV21-1 | few | NA | CASSKRAGETGGIYNTGELFF | TGTGCCAGCAGCAAAAGGGCTGGGGAGACAGGGGGAATCTACAACACCGGGGAGCTGTTTTTT
TRBJ1-2 | 13 | TRBV6-5 | few | TRBD1 | CASSSSGTGVYTF | TGTGCCAGCAGCTCCTCCGGGACAGGGGTATACACCTTC
TRBJ2-3 | 14 | TRBV3-1 | few | NA | CASRYGGNTDTQYF | TGTGCCAGCAGATACGGGGGAAACACAGATACGCAGTATTTT
TRBJ2-7 | 14 | TRBV30 | NA | NA | CAWNKLTGSYEQYF | TGTGCCTGGAATAAACTGACAGGCTCCTACGAGCAGTACTTC
TRBJ2-7 | 14 | TRBV7-9 | NA | NA | CASSLAKGSNEQYF | TGTGCCAGCAGCTTAGCGAAGGGGTCCAACGAGCAGTACTTC
TRBJ2-5 | 18 | TRBV10-1 | few | NA | CASSESRGVQGIIETQYF | TGCGCCAGCAGTGAGTCGAGAGGGGTGCAGGGGATTATTGAGACCCAGTACTTC
TRBJ2-2 | 13 | TRBV11-2 | NA | NA | CASRPTGTGELFF | TGTGCCAGCAGACCAACCGGCACCGGGGAGCTGTTTTTT
TRBJ1-2 | 14 | TRBV29-1 | many | TRBD1 | CSVIQGAEKYGYTF | TGCAGCGTAATACAGGGGGCGGAAAAGTATGGCTACACCTTC
TRBJ2-1 | 14 | TRBV19 | many | NA | CASSGGPLYNEQFF | TGTGCCAGTAGTGGTGGTCCCCTCTACAATGAGCAGTTCTTC
TRBJ1-2 | 16 | TRBV18 | NA | TRBD1 | CASSPLGQATNYGYTF | TGTGCCAGCTCACCATTAGGACAGGCGACTAACTATGGCTACACCTTC
TRBJ1-6 | 16 | TRBV3-1 | NA | TRBD1 | CASSQGWDREESPLHF | TGTGCCAGCAGCCAGGGTTGGGACAGGGAGGAATCACCCCTCCACTTT
TRBJ2-5 | 16 | TRBV9 | NA | TRBD2 | CASSVGAGAPQETQYF | TGTGCCAGCAGCGTAGGAGCGGGGGCCCCCCAAGAGACCCAGTACTTC
TRBJ1-5 | 14 | TRBV16 | NA | NA | CASSNREGGQPQHF | TGTGCCAGCAGCAACCGAGAGGGTGGACAGCCCCAGCATTTT
TRBJ1-6 | 15 | TRBV5-1 | few | NA | CASSLTWGSNSPLHF | TGCGCCAGCAGCTTAACTTGGGGGTCTAATTCACCCCTCCACTTT
TRBJ2-3 | 15 | TRBV3-1 | NA | NA | CASSQGWQGTDTQYF | TGTGCCAGCAGCCAAGGTTGGCAGGGGACAGATACGCAGTATTTT
TRBJ2-3 | 16 | TRBV5-1 | NA | TRBD1 | CASSLGVRGNTDTQYF | TGCGCCAGCAGCTTGGGGGTCAGGGGGAACACAGATACGCAGTATTTT
TRBJ2-2 | 16 | TRBV15 | NA | NA | CATSSPRGTDTGELFF | TGTGCCACCAGCAGCCCGAGAGGGACGGACACCGGGGAGCTGTTTTTT
TRBJ2-2 | 16 | TRBV11-3 | NA | NA | CASSLDQGANTGELFF | TGTGCCAGCAGCTTAGATCAGGGCGCGAACACCGGGGAGCTGTTTTTT
TRBJ2-1 | 15 | TRBV28 | few | NA | CASCPTGITYNEQFF | TGTGCCAGTTGCCCGACCGGGATAACCTACAATGAGCAGTTCTTC
TRBJ2-1 | 12 | TRBV28 | NA | TRBD1 | CASSFGTEEQFF | TGTGCCAGCAGTTTTGGGACAGAAGAGCAGTTCTTC
TRBJ2-1 | 14 | TRBV6-5 | many | NA | CASSYTDHLNEQFF | TGTGCCAGCAGTTATACCGACCACCTCAATGAGCAGTTCTTC
TRBJ1-6 | 13 | TRBV5-1 | few | TRBD1 | CASRRTGSSPLHF | TGCGCCAGCCGACGGACAGGCAGTTCACCCCTCCACTTT
TRBJ2-5 | 13 | TRBV7-8 | few | TRBD2 | CASSSGTSGPRGF | TGTGCCAGCAGCTCGGGGACTAGCGGGCCCCGTGGCTTC
TRBJ2-3 | 17 | TRBV7-8 | NA | TRBD2 | CASSLMGLAGGLVAQYF | TGTGCCAGCAGCTTAATGGGACTAGCGGGGGGGTTAGTGGCGCAGTATTTT
TRBJ2-2 | 16 | TRBV24-1 | few | NA | CATSVRLGPNTGELFF | TGTGCCACCAGTGTTCGCCTAGGGCCGAACACCGGGGAGCTGTTTTTT
TRBJ2-5 | 13 | TRBV20-1 | few | NA | CSARQVFQETQYF | TGCAGTGCTAGACAGGTCTTCCAAGAGACCCAGTACTTC
TRBJ1-1 | 17 | TRBV28 | NA | TRBD1 | CASYATGTAPTNTEAFF | TGTGCCAGTTATGCCACCGGGACAGCCCCCACCAACACTGAAGCTTTCTTT
TRBJ1-6 | 14 | TRBV12-3/TRBV12-4 | NA | NA | CASRPDSYNSPLHF | TGTGCCAGCAGGCCGGACTCCTATAATTCACCCCTCCACTTT
TRBJ2-1 | 15 | TRBV5-1 | few | NA | CASSEQGISNNEQFF | TGCGCCAGCAGCGAGCAGGGAATCAGCAACAATGAGCAGTTCTTC
TRBJ2-5 | 14 | TRBV20-1 | NA | TRBD1 | CSNRGRGLQETQYF | TGCAGTAACAGGGGGCGCGGACTCCAAGAGACCCAGTACTTC
TRBJ2-3 | 16 | TRBV27 | many | TRBD1 | CASSKAGQGRQYTQYF | TGTGCCAGCAGTAAAGCGGGACAGGGACGTCAATATACGCAGTATTTT